These 2 T cell receptor beta chains share one sample of origin, sequenced in a study of T cell changes during pregnancy in multiple sclerosis. Sequenced by immunoSEQ multiplex PCR; TCRdb stores in-frame clones only, minus some. The repertoire consists of roughly 29,000 clones, with 85% to 95% occurring once and the leading ten covering roughly 0.42%. The sequenced sample was CD4+ T cells from peripheral blood mononuclear cells, obtained after pregnancy. The receptors stem from a female donor with multiple sclerosis, enrolled in a pregnancy study.

This clone was found once. V usage is TRBV5-6 and J usage is TRBJ1-1; 11 bases are shared with TRBD1. J was trimmed by 6 bases and V by 3 bases; bases with no gene match: 7. Germline V lookup: CDR1 SGHDT, CDR2 YYEEEE. CDR3 length: 15 residues. CDR3 sequence reads: CASSSVDRGRSEAFF. The CDR3 DNA sequence: TGTGCCAGCAGCTCCGTGGACAGGGGGCGATCTGAAGCTTTCTTT. The variable domain in full, completed from reference TRBV5-6 and TRBJ1-1, reads DAGVTQSPTHLIKTRGQQVTLRCSPKSGHDTVSWYQQALGQGPQFIFQYYEEEERQRGNFPDRFSGHQFPNYSSELNVNALLLGDSALYLCASSSVDRGRSEAFFGQGTRLTVV.

This clone appeared a single time. V and J are TRBV23-1 and TRBJ2-1; D gene ambiguous. TRBV23-1 counts as an open reading frame of uncertain function. Trimming stripped 8 bases from V and 4 bases from J, with 15 bases between. This CDR3 comprises 14 residues. CDR3: CASLPTLHYNEQFF. CDR3 DNA sequence: TGCGCCAGCTTGCCGACACTTCATTACAATGAGCAGTTCTTC.